This T cell receptor (beta chain) came from a study of CD8+ T cells in alopecia areata. Broader study findings: Normal-skin resident alphabeta T cells also appear among scalp sample sequences.

Treatment given: oral pan-JAK inhibitor, 5-10 mg twice daily. The sorting of PBMCs gave CD4+ and CD8+ T cells. Regarding this clone: Antigen: not known.

Extraction and reverse transcription of RNA yielded cDNA as the sequencing template. Profiling relied on immunoSEQ multiplex PCR, and the TCRdb table lists in-frame clones only, not all of them. The sample has 100,000 to 150,000 clones, 58% seen once. From germline, CDR1 is GTSNPN and CDR2 SVGIG (reference sequence). The CDR3 has 15 residues. The germline V and J ends were trimmed by 2 bases and 3 bases, with 16 bases remaining between them. This chain links TRBV30 with TRBJ1-2, with D perhaps matching TRBD1 (5 bases). The sequence was obtained from a human donor with alopecia areata. Sequenced material: CD8+ T cells sorted from blood, taken at week 4, from a patient treated with tofacitinib. Written as DNA, the CDR3 is TGTGCCTGGAGTATCAGTGGAGGGGTCGACTATGGCTACACCTTC. It translates to CAWSISGGVDYGYTF.